These T cell receptor beta chains were read from a single sample in a study of shared clonotypes between healthy human individuals. Some clones are missing from TCRdb's copy, which holds only in-frame ones; the method was immunoSEQ multiplex PCR. The sample yields approximately 1,500,000 clones, 98% seen once. Sequencing was carried out using naive CD4+ T cells sorted from blood. The source of these receptors is a man aged 25 to 40 in good health. The conserved cysteine and the conserved F or W are not part of the CDR3 here. The order of the fields is V gene, CDR3 protein.

>TRBV7-7
ASSLLAGENEQF
>TRBV7-2
ASTLGGTSSTDTQY
>TRBV5-1
ASSLQENTEAF
>TRBV5-1
ASSTDAGEKLF
>TRBV2
ASSENRGGEQF
>TRBV7-2
ASSLQGVKDTQY
>TRBV7-2
ASSIRRVPKGDTQY
>TRBV28
ASSVLLGGRSSGYT
>TRBV10-3
AISAPPRASSGNTIY
>TRBV29-1
SVEWFGLPSSYNEQF
>TRBV4-1
ASSQEGANTEAF
>TRBV19
ASSMWGSSYEQY
>TRBV4-1
ASSLVVLLAGGQHTQY
>TRBV27
ASTRLGEQY
>TRBV5-1
ASSLIGGDQPQH
>TRBV7-9
ASSPLAGGSYEQY
>TRBV2
ASRDRDLYEQY
>TRBV7-2
ASSLDRRNTEAF
>TRBV7-2
ASSLVPGDGNTIY
>TRBV6-5
ASSYLVAGSYNEQF
>TRBV2
ASSELRSYNEQF
>TRBV21-1
ASSKVTLLHGPEAF
>TRBV27
ASSYNTLAKNIQY
>TRBV5-6
ASSLLAQQF
>TRBV10-3
AISDVAGPTDTQY
>TRBV6-1
ASSTLVFEQY
>TRBV11-2
ASSSKKGARAPPDYEQY
>TRBV4-1
ASRASGQMVTGELF
>TRBV18
ASSPPGTSRSYEQY
>TRBV5-5
ASSLVGQGIPYEQY
>TRBV6-1
ASSESRNSYEQY
>TRBV30
AWTSYFGRALQETQY
>TRBV27
ASSLNRGLNYGYT
>TRBV27
ASRSSGRTYEQY
>TRBV25-1
ASQDRTFKRGYT
>TRBV20-1
SNPTVYGYT
>TRBV29-1
SVSRGGLKQF
>TRBV28
ASSAPDRRREQY
>TRBV5-6
ASSLRTGYNEQF
>TRBV27
ASSSLAGVWGEQY
>TRBV14
ASSKLAGASYEQY
>TRBV18
ASSPKSGPQQPQH
>TRBV21-1
ASSTFLQMGTRSPRGEQF